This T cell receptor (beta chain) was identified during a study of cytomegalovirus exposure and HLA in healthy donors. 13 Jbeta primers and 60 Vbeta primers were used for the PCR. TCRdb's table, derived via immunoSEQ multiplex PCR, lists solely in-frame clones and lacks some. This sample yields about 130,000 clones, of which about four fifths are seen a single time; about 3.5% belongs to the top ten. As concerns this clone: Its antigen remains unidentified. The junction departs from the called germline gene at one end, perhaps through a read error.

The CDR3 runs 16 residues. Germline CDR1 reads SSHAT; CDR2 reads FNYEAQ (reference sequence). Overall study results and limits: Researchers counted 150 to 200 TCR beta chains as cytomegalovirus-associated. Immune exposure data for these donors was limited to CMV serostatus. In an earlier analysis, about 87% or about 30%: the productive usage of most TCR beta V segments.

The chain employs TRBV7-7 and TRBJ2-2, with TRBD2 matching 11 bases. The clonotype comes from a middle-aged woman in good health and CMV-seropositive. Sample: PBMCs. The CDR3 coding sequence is TGTGCTAGCAGCTCGACTAGCGGGGCGAACACCGGGGAGCTGTTTTTT. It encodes CASSSTSGANTGELFF.